This TCR beta chain was recorded in a study of monozygotic twins with inflammatory bowel disease. Remarks on this clonotype: Its antigen is unidentified.

The template was total RNA from whole blood, with no T cell sorting. Study-level findings and limits: TCRbeta inverse Simpson diversity was decreased in IBD patients versus healthy co-twins. Patients received differing immunosuppressive treatments, which may have added variability to their repertoires.

Reprocessing the 5' RACE reads, TCRdb reports a single entry for every CDR3 protein and omits DNA. The table gives some 450,000 distinct CDR3 sequences; the top ten clones make up approximately 2.4% of it. This CDR3 region has 16 residues. Germline-derived CDR1 and CDR2 are LGHNA and YNFKEQ. This sequence joins TRBV4-2 and TRBJ2-3; TCRdb gives TRBD2 as the D gene, but with no DNA this cannot be confirmed. This sequence originates from a human donor with ulcerative colitis or Crohn's disease, or a healthy co-twin of an affected twin (not recorded which). Input material: blood. CDR3 loop: CASSQVAGTSTDTQYF.